The rows below give T cell receptor beta chains drawn from one sample of a study of T-cell reconstitution after alpha-beta-depleted transplantation in children. TCRdb re-called the PCR reads with MiXCR, one entry per CDR3 protein. The sample consists of some 150,000 distinct CDR3 sequences, 8% to 10% of them appearing once. The source material was PBMCs, mostly from graft donor cells, sampled 180 days after TCRalphabeta/CD19-depleted stem cell transplant. These receptors were obtained from a female patient under 10 years old who had a stem cell transplant for congenital amegakaryocytic thrombocytopenia, so the T cells may come from the graft donor. The CDR3 runs from the conserved cysteine through the conserved F or W. D genes are given only for firm matches. Clone size, where shown, is once, few, many, or a class for clones that have expanded.

D: -
V: TRBV5-1
J: TRBJ2-7
size: few
DNA: TGCGCCAGCAGCTTGGAGTATGGAAAGCAGGGTTACGAGCAGTACTTC
CDR3: CASSLEYGKQGYEQYF

D: -
V: TRBV3-1
J: TRBJ1-2
size: many
DNA: TGTGCCAGCAGCCAAGATAGCCAGAACTATGGCTACACCTTC
CDR3: CASSQDSQNYGYTF

D: TRBD2
V: TRBV20-1
J: TRBJ2-1
size: many
DNA: TGCAGTGCTACATACCTAGCGGGAGTTAGAAATGAGCAGTTCTTC
CDR3: CSATYLAGVRNEQFF

D: -
V: TRBV20-1
J: TRBJ1-1
size: many
DNA: TGCAGTGCTAGAGGAGGGACACCTAACACTGAAGCTTTCTTT
CDR3: CSARGGTPNTEAFF

D: -
V: TRBV2
J: TRBJ1-2
size: -
DNA: TGTGCCAGCAGTCATCGACAGTGGCGGAAGGGCTACACCTTC
CDR3: CASSHRQWRKGYTF

D: TRBD2
V: TRBV12-3/TRBV12-4
J: TRBJ2-1
size: few
DNA: TGTGCCAGCAGTTTCTGGGCGGGGGGGGACAATGAGCAGTTCTTC
CDR3: CASSFWAGGDNEQFF

D: -
V: TRBV9
J: TRBJ2-1
size: many
DNA: TGTGCCAGCAGCGTACTAGCCGGCGCAAGCTCCTACAATGAGCAGTTCTTC
CDR3: CASSVLAGASSYNEQFF

D: TRBD2
V: TRBV20-1
J: TRBJ2-2
size: many
DNA: TGCAGTGCGACCGGGACTAGCGGGAACACCGGGGAGCTGTTTTTT
CDR3: CSATGTSGNTGELFF

D: -
V: TRBV24-1
J: TRBJ1-4
size: few
DNA: TGTGCCACCAGTGATCCAGGAACTAATGAAAAACTGTTTTTT
CDR3: CATSDPGTNEKLFF

D: -
V: TRBV6-5
J: TRBJ2-1
size: -
DNA: TGTTCCAGCAGTTTCAGGACTTCCAATGAGCAGTTCTTC
CDR3: CSSSFRTSNEQFF

D: TRBD2
V: TRBV7-9
J: TRBJ2-1
size: many
DNA: TGTGCCAGCAGCTTGCGGGACTATCCCTACAATGAGCAGTTCTTC
CDR3: CASSLRDYPYNEQFF

D: TRBD1
V: TRBV30
J: TRBJ1-2
size: few
DNA: TGTGCCTGGAGTGTACCCAGGGGGGACGGCTACACCTTC
CDR3: CAWSVPRGDGYTF

D: TRBD2
V: TRBV27
J: TRBJ2-2
size: many
DNA: TGTGCCAGCAGCACGACCACGACTAGCGGGAGAGTGATCGGGGAGCTGTTTTTT
CDR3: CASSTTTTSGRVIGELFF

D: -
V: TRBV3-1
J: TRBJ1-1
size: many
DNA: TGTGCCAGCAGCCAAGAAATCGGAAGCGCTGAAGCTTTCTTT
CDR3: CASSQEIGSAEAFF

D: -
V: TRBV2
J: TRBJ2-4
size: many
DNA: TGTGCCAGCAGTGAAGCGGGAGCCAAAAACATTCAGTACTTC
CDR3: CASSEAGAKNIQYF

D: -
V: TRBV20-1
J: TRBJ2-5
size: many
DNA: TGCAGTGCTAGCAGGATCCGAACAGAGACCCAGTACTTC
CDR3: CSASRIRTETQYF

D: -
V: TRBV20-1
J: TRBJ1-6
size: few
DNA: TGCAGTGCTAGACTAACAGGGACCTATAATTCACCCCTCCACTTT
CDR3: CSARLTGTYNSPLHF

D: TRBD2
V: TRBV6-2/TRBV6-3
J: TRBJ2-7
size: -
DNA: TGTGCCAGCAGGAGACAGACTAGCGGGCTCTCCTACGAGCAGTACTTC
CDR3: CASRRQTSGLSYEQYF

D: -
V: TRBV9
J: TRBJ2-7
size: -
DNA: TGTGCCAGCAGCGTAGATGGGCCAGCTTACGAGCAGTACTTC
CDR3: CASSVDGPAYEQYF

D: TRBD2
V: TRBV7-6
J: TRBJ2-1
size: -
DNA: TGTGCCAGCGGGACTAGCTCCTACAATGAGCAGTTCTTC
CDR3: CASGTSSYNEQFF

D: TRBD2
V: TRBV12-3/TRBV12-4
J: TRBJ2-3
size: few
DNA: TGTGCCAGCAGTCCACACCCGGGACTATCGGATACGCAGTATTTT
CDR3: CASSPHPGLSDTQYF

D: TRBD1
V: TRBV29-1
J: TRBJ1-5
size: -
DNA: TGCAGCGTTAACGGGGACAGTCCTGCAAATCAGCCCCAGCATTTT
CDR3: CSVNGDSPANQPQHF

D: TRBD2
V: TRBV20-1
J: TRBJ2-3
size: many
DNA: TGCAGTGCTCAGTTAGCGGGGAGCCCAGATACGCAGTATTTT
CDR3: CSAQLAGSPDTQYF

D: -
V: TRBV6-2/TRBV6-3
J: TRBJ1-5
size: many
DNA: TGTGCCAGCTACTGGCCCGCTCAGGGTTGGAATCAGCCCCAGCATTTT
CDR3: CASYWPAQGWNQPQHF

D: -
V: TRBV20-1
J: TRBJ1-1
size: few
DNA: TGCAGTGCGACCAAGAACACTGAAGCTTTCTTT
CDR3: CSATKNTEAFF

D: -
V: TRBV5-1
J: TRBJ1-3
size: many
DNA: TGCGCCAGCAGCGACAGCTACTCTGGAAACACCATATATTTT
CDR3: CASSDSYSGNTIYF

D: -
V: TRBV5-1
J: TRBJ2-7
size: many
DNA: TGCGCCAGCAGCTTGTGGGGTCAGGGAGAGCAGTACTTC
CDR3: CASSLWGQGEQYF

D: TRBD2
V: TRBV20-1
J: TRBJ2-5
size: -
DNA: TGCAGTGCTAGAGATAGGGGCGGGAGAGTGGAGGAGACCCAGTACTTC
CDR3: CSARDRGGRVEETQYF

D: TRBD1
V: TRBV20-1
J: TRBJ1-2
size: few
DNA: TGCAGTGCTAGAGTCCCGGGACAGGATCTTAACTATGGCTACACCTTC
CDR3: CSARVPGQDLNYGYTF

D: TRBD2
V: TRBV4-3
J: TRBJ2-3
size: once
DNA: TGCGCCAGCAGCCAAGATCGGGCTAGCGGGATTTACACAGATACGCAGTATTTT
CDR3: CASSQDRASGIYTDTQYF

D: -
V: TRBV7-6
J: TRBJ2-5
size: many
DNA: TGTGCCAGCACCCCCCCGGTGGGGTGTGGCCCCCAGTACTTC
CDR3: CASTPPVGCGPQYF

D: TRBD2
V: TRBV10-3
J: TRBJ2-3
size: few
DNA: TGTGCCACCTCATCTAGCGGGGGTTGGGATACGCAGTATTTT
CDR3: CATSSSGGWDTQYF

D: TRBD2
V: TRBV6-5
J: TRBJ2-7
size: -
DNA: TGTGCCAGCAGGTTAATTAGCGGGAGTGCCGAGCAGTACTTC
CDR3: CASRLISGSAEQYF

D: TRBD2
V: TRBV11-2
J: TRBJ2-5
size: few
DNA: TGTGCCAGCAGCCTCGTACGACTAGCGGGAAGGGGCCAAGAGACCCAGTACTTC
CDR3: CASSLVRLAGRGQETQYF

D: -
V: TRBV7-2
J: TRBJ2-4
size: few
DNA: TGTGCCAGCAGCTTAGCGGGGGCGTCAAACATTCAGTACTTC
CDR3: CASSLAGASNIQYF

D: -
V: TRBV20-1
J: TRBJ2-4
size: -
DNA: TGCAGTGTTAGGGGAGACATTCAGTACTTC
CDR3: CSVRGDIQYF

D: -
V: TRBV6-2/TRBV6-3
J: TRBJ2-1
size: -
DNA: TGTGCCAGCAGGAGTGGAGGTGGGCATGAGCAGTTCTTC
CDR3: CASRSGGGHEQFF

D: -
V: TRBV5-5
J: TRBJ2-2
size: few
DNA: TGTGCCAGCAGCCCTCAGATAGGGGCCGGGGAGCTGTTTTTT
CDR3: CASSPQIGAGELFF

D: -
V: TRBV7-2
J: TRBJ2-5
size: few
DNA: TGTGCCAGCAGCCCGGACCCAACCCGGGGGACCCAGTACTTC
CDR3: CASSPDPTRGTQYF

D: -
V: TRBV28
J: TRBJ1-5
size: -
DNA: TGTGCCAGCAGTCCCTACAATCAGCCCCAGCATTTT
CDR3: CASSPYNQPQHF

D: -
V: TRBV6-1
J: TRBJ2-4
size: -
DNA: TGTGCCAGCAATAGAGACATGGCCAAAAACATTCAGTACTTC
CDR3: CASNRDMAKNIQYF